Listed below are T cell receptor beta chains from one sample, sequenced in a study of cytomegalovirus exposure and HLA in healthy donors. Sequenced by immunoSEQ multiplex PCR; TCRdb stores in-frame clones only, minus some. The sample carries roughly 190,000 clones, more than 65% recorded once. The sequenced material came from PBMCs. These TCRs come from a girl aged 10 to 17 in good health and CMV-seropositive. Both conserved end residues are part of each CDR3. The order of the fields is J gene, V gene, clone size, D gene, CDR3 protein, CDR3 DNA. A D gene is named only where the DNA matches it firmly. A clone size is listed for some rows: how often the clone was seen (once, few, many), or a class if it is expanded.

J gene: TRBJ2-1; V gene: TRBV9; clone size: NA; D gene: TRBD2; CDR3 protein: CASSQSGVGYNEQFF; CDR3 DNA: TGTGCCAGCAGCCAAAGCGGGGTGGGGTACAATGAGCAGTTCTTC
J gene: TRBJ2-5; V gene: TRBV11-3; clone size: NA; D gene: NA; CDR3 protein: CASSLESSETQYF; CDR3 DNA: TGTGCCAGCAGCTTGGAGTCGTCCGAGACCCAGTACTTC
J gene: TRBJ2-1; V gene: TRBV7-2; clone size: NA; D gene: TRBD1; CDR3 protein: CASSLARGSYNEQFF; CDR3 DNA: TGTGCCAGCAGCTTAGCCAGGGGGTCCTACAATGAGCAGTTCTTC
J gene: TRBJ2-5; V gene: TRBV5-1; clone size: once; D gene: NA; CDR3 protein: CASSSGGEETQYF; CDR3 DNA: TGCGCCAGCAGCTCTGGGGGCGAAGAGACCCAGTACTTC
J gene: TRBJ2-3; V gene: TRBV6-5; clone size: NA; D gene: NA; CDR3 protein: CASRRTASTDTQYF; CDR3 DNA: TGTGCCAGCCGCCGGACAGCTAGCACAGATACGCAGTATTTT
J gene: TRBJ1-1; V gene: TRBV11-2; clone size: few; D gene: TRBD1; CDR3 protein: CASSLLQGARAEAFF; CDR3 DNA: TGTGCCAGCAGCTTATTACAGGGGGCGCGGGCTGAAGCTTTCTTT
J gene: TRBJ1-4; V gene: TRBV6-5; clone size: NA; D gene: NA; CDR3 protein: CASRKGVLGEKLFF; CDR3 DNA: TGTGCCAGCAGGAAGGGGGTTCTGGGTGAAAAACTGTTTTTT
J gene: TRBJ2-2; V gene: TRBV10-3; clone size: NA; D gene: TRBD2; CDR3 protein: CAIASGGAGFIF; CDR3 DNA: TGTGCCATCGCAAGCGGGGGGGCGGGCTTCATTTTT
J gene: TRBJ2-2; V gene: TRBV6-5; clone size: NA; D gene: NA; CDR3 protein: CASKNGQLLAGELFF; CDR3 DNA: TGTGCCAGCAAAAACGGACAGCTCTTGGCCGGGGAGCTGTTTTTT
J gene: TRBJ2-3; V gene: TRBV13; clone size: NA; D gene: TRBD2; CDR3 protein: CASSFKRGKTDTQYF; CDR3 DNA: TGTGCCAGCAGTTTCAAGCGGGGAAAGACAGATACGCAGTATTTT
J gene: TRBJ1-5; V gene: TRBV2; clone size: NA; D gene: NA; CDR3 protein: CASSELVSNQPQHF; CDR3 DNA: TGTGCCAGCAGTGAATTAGTCAGCAATCAGCCCCAGCATTTT
J gene: TRBJ1-2; V gene: TRBV30; clone size: NA; D gene: NA; CDR3 protein: CAHRSGDATRGYTF; CDR3 DNA: TGTGCTCACCGATCGGGGGATGCCACTCGTGGCTACACCTTC
J gene: TRBJ2-6; V gene: TRBV18; clone size: NA; D gene: TRBD1; CDR3 protein: CASSPQTGVSGANVLTF; CDR3 DNA: TGTGCCAGCTCCCCTCAGACAGGGGTCTCTGGGGCCAACGTCCTGACTTTC
J gene: TRBJ2-7; V gene: TRBV5-4; clone size: NA; D gene: TRBD1; CDR3 protein: CASSSGDRVTYEQYF; CDR3 DNA: TGTGCCAGCAGCTCGGGGGACAGGGTAACCTACGAGCAGTACTTC
J gene: TRBJ2-1; V gene: TRBV11-3; clone size: NA; D gene: NA; CDR3 protein: CASSSYSHSYNEQFF; CDR3 DNA: TGTGCCAGCAGCTCCTACAGCCACTCCTACAATGAGCAGTTCTTC
J gene: TRBJ2-2; V gene: TRBV5-6; clone size: NA; D gene: NA; CDR3 protein: CASSLMTGELFF; CDR3 DNA: TGTGCCAGCAGCCTAATGACCGGGGAGCTGTTTTTT
J gene: TRBJ1-4; V gene: TRBV5-5; clone size: NA; D gene: NA; CDR3 protein: CASSLGEGPTNEKLFF; CDR3 DNA: TGTGCCAGCAGCCTGGGAGAGGGTCCAACTAATGAAAAACTGTTTTTT
J gene: TRBJ2-1; V gene: TRBV15; clone size: NA; D gene: TRBD2; CDR3 protein: CATSRQKRGSEQFF; CDR3 DNA: TGTGCCACCAGCAGACAAAAGCGGGGTAGTGAGCAGTTCTTC
J gene: TRBJ2-3; V gene: TRBV5-6; clone size: few; D gene: TRBD1; CDR3 protein: CASSLDRTGVDTQYF; CDR3 DNA: TGTGCCAGCAGCTTGGACAGGACAGGGGTGGATACGCAGTATTTT
J gene: TRBJ2-1; V gene: TRBV5-1; clone size: NA; D gene: TRBD1; CDR3 protein: CASSLVGQGASFSEQFF; CDR3 DNA: TGCGCCAGCAGCTTGGTGGGACAGGGGGCGAGCTTCAGTGAGCAGTTCTTC
J gene: TRBJ1-2; V gene: TRBV7-2; clone size: NA; D gene: NA; CDR3 protein: CASSTADSPAGYTF; CDR3 DNA: TGTGCCAGCAGCACCGCGGACAGCCCCGCTGGCTACACCTTC
J gene: TRBJ1-2; V gene: TRBV6-7; clone size: NA; D gene: NA; CDR3 protein: CASSLCPRELYGYTF; CDR3 DNA: TGTGCCAGCAGTCTATGCCCTCGGGAGTTATATGGCTACACCTTC
J gene: TRBJ2-2; V gene: TRBV4-3; clone size: NA; D gene: TRBD1; CDR3 protein: CASSQDSDRVGTGELFF; CDR3 DNA: TGCGCCAGCAGCCAAGATTCGGACAGGGTTGGCACCGGGGAGCTGTTTTTT
J gene: TRBJ1-1; V gene: TRBV9; clone size: NA; D gene: TRBD1; CDR3 protein: CASSPPSQGGTEAFF; CDR3 DNA: TGTGCCAGCAGCCCACCTTCACAGGGGGGCACTGAAGCTTTCTTT
J gene: TRBJ1-4; V gene: TRBV27; clone size: NA; D gene: NA; CDR3 protein: CASSLWADTEKLFF; CDR3 DNA: TGTGCCAGCAGTTTATGGGCCGACACTGAAAAACTGTTTTTT
J gene: TRBJ2-7; V gene: TRBV5-5; clone size: NA; D gene: TRBD1; CDR3 protein: CASRGDRGIYETYEQYF; CDR3 DNA: TGTGCCAGCCGCGGGGACAGGGGGATTTATGAGACCTACGAGCAGTACTTC
J gene: TRBJ1-2; V gene: TRBV9; clone size: NA; D gene: TRBD1; CDR3 protein: CASSVGTGGNYGYTF; CDR3 DNA: TGTGCCAGCAGCGTAGGGACAGGGGGTAACTATGGCTACACCTTC
J gene: TRBJ1-6; V gene: TRBV10-3; clone size: NA; D gene: NA; CDR3 protein: CAIRQVPYNSPLHF; CDR3 DNA: TGTGCCATCAGACAGGTCCCCTATAATTCACCCCTCCACTTT
J gene: TRBJ1-4; V gene: TRBV6-1; clone size: NA; D gene: NA; CDR3 protein: CASSGGGKTNEKLFF; CDR3 DNA: TGTGCCAGCAGTGGAGGGGGTAAAACTAATGAAAAACTGTTTTTT
J gene: TRBJ1-6; V gene: TRBV11-2; clone size: NA; D gene: NA; CDR3 protein: CASSLSGGSYNSPLHF; CDR3 DNA: TGTGCCAGCAGCTTATCGGGGGGTTCCTATAATTCACCCCTCCACTTT
J gene: TRBJ2-2; V gene: TRBV4-3; clone size: NA; D gene: TRBD1; CDR3 protein: CASRRDSTTGELFF; CDR3 DNA: TGCGCCAGCAGAAGGGACAGCACCACCGGGGAGCTGTTTTTT